Following are 15 T cell receptor beta chains from one sample sequenced in a study of T cells after yellow fever vaccination. Each CDR3 protein is one row after TCRdb ran MiXCR on the 5' RACE reads. Counted here are 250,000 or so distinct CDR3 sequences, approximately 3.5% occurring once; the ten biggest clones make up around 19%. This specimen consisted of PBMCs, obtained 15 days after the yellow fever booster vaccination. All receptors derive from a man aged 18 to 30 who received the YFV17D yellow fever vaccine.

This clonotype was found many times. The genes are TRBV7-2 and TRBJ2-1; the D call may be TRBD1 or TRBD2 (5 bases each). CDR3 length: 16 amino acids. The germline V and J ends were trimmed by 5 bases and 8 bases, with 22 bases remaining between them. The germline V gene encodes CDR1 SGHTA and CDR2 FQGNSA. CDR3 coding DNA: TGTGCCAGCAGCCCGGTGGGGACCCATAGTCTCCATGAGCAGTTCTTC. The encoded protein is CASSPVGTHSLHEQFF.

This clonotype was seen many times. The chain is built from TRBV7-2 and TRBJ2-7, with 7 bases identical to TRBD1. The CDR3 has 14 amino acids. Germline V gives CDR1 SGHTA, CDR2 FQGNSA. Losses at the gene ends were 5 bases for V and 5 bases for J; bases not matched to a gene: 9. The CDR3 DNA follows: TGTGCCAGCAGCCCGACGACAGGGTGGGACGAGCAGTACGTC. Amino acid sequence: CASSPTTGWDEQYV.

This clonotype was seen ten or more times. Here the CDR3 reads CSAPIYGRGYPSSYNEQFF. The CDR3 DNA is TGCAGTGCTCCCATTTATGGCAGGGGCTATCCAAGCTCCTACAATGAGCAGTTCTTC. This chain joins TRBV20-1 and TRBJ2-1; maybe TRBD1 (6 bases). The CDR3 sequence is 19 residues long. The V gene lost 5 bases and the J gene lost 0 bases, with 26 bases spanning the gap. In germline, CDR1 is DFQATT, CDR2 SNEGSKA (reference sequence).

This clonotype was detected ten times or more. The rearrangement joins TRBV12-3 or TRBV12-4 to TRBJ1-1; D remains ambiguous. This CDR3 comprises 14 residues. V lost 5 bases and J lost 10, with 20 bases in between. The CDR3 sequence: CASSPTPGPVAAFF. The CDR3 DNA reads TGTGCCAGCAGTCCCACCCCAGGTCCAGTCGCAGCTTTCTTT.

This clonotype has ten or more counts. As DNA, the CDR3 is TGTGCCAGCAGCCGTTCCGGGACAGGACAAGAGACCCAGTACTTC. It yields the protein CASSRSGTGQETQYF. The chain has TRBV11-1 and TRBJ2-5; 8 bases match TRBD1. Germline CDR1 is SGHAT and CDR2 is FQDESV (reference sequence). CDR3 length equals 15 residues. The ends lost 5 bases at V and 2 bases at J; junction bases unmatched: 7.

The sample holds many counts of this clonotype. The chain has TRBV5-5 and TRBJ2-7; D is uncertain. V lost 0 bases and J lost 4, with 14 bases in between. CDR1 and CDR2 from the germline V gene are SGHKS and YYEKEE (reference sequence). CDR3 size: 15 residues. CDR3 sequence: CASSLVATGVYEQYF. CDR3 DNA sequence: TGTGCCAGCAGCTTGGTGGCCACTGGGGTTTACGAGCAGTACTTC.

This clonotype was counted ten times or more. The V and J genes are TRBV5-1 and TRBJ1-5, with 9 bases identical to TRBD1. V lost 4 bases to trimming and J lost 4 bases; unmatched junction nucleotides: 6. Germline V gene lookup returns CDR1 SGHRS and CDR2 YFSETQ. The CDR3 length is 15 residues. The CDR3 coding sequence is TGCGCCAGCAGCCTACAGGGGGCTGGTAATCAGCCCCAGCATTTT. Its protein is CASSLQGAGNQPQHF.

This clonotype was recorded many times. V usage is TRBV7-9 and J usage is TRBJ1-1; D may be TRBD1 (6 bases). The CDR3 is 14 amino acids. The V end was cut by 3 bases, the J end by 0 bases, with 8 bases between. Germline V lookup: CDR1 SEHNR, CDR2 FQNEAQ (reference sequence). CDR3 nucleotides: TGTGCCAGCAGCTTCGGGACATTGAACACTGAAGCTTTCTTT. Its protein is CASSFGTLNTEAFF.

This clonotype was counted ten times or more. The V call is TRBV11-2, the J call TRBJ2-4; tentative D call: TRBD1 (5 bases). V was pared by 5 bases and J by 0 bases, with 8 bases between. There are 14 residues in the CDR3. Germline values: CDR1 SGHAT, CDR2 FQNNGV. CDR3 sequence (DNA): TGTGCCAGCAGCCAGGGTCTAGCCAAAAACATTCAGTACTTC. This translates into CASSQGLAKNIQYF. Using reference TRBV11-2 and TRBJ2-4 for the parts outside the CDR3, the full variable domain is EAGVAQSPRYKIIEKRQSVAFWCNPISGHATLYWYQQILGQGPKLLIQFQNNGVVDDSQLPKDRFSAERLKGVDSTLKIQPAKLEDSAVYLCASSQGLAKNIQYFGAGTRLSVL.

This clonotype was counted at least ten times. The rearrangement uses TRBV6-2 or TRBV6-3 and TRBJ1-5, with TRBD1 identical over 7 bases. This CDR3 is built from 17 residues. The trim removed 2 bases at V and 9 bases at J, leaving 16 bases unmatched. Germline V CDR1 and CDR2: MNHEY, SVGEGT. CDR3 bases: TGTGCCAGCAGTTACCCTATCACAGGGGCCCCAGGTCGGCCCCAGCATTTT. It specifies CASSYPITGAPGRPQHF.

There are many counts of this clonotype. The chain combines TRBV5-4 with TRBJ2-7; D possibly matches TRBD1 or TRBD2 (5 bases each). CDR1 SGHNT and CDR2 YYREEE come from the germline V gene (reference sequence). Trimming cost V 2 bases and J 6 bases, with 12 bases left between them. This CDR3 is built from 13 residues. The CDR3 protein is CASSLEGLGEQYF. CDR3 nucleotides: TGTGCCAGCAGCTTAGAGGGGTTGGGCGAGCAGTACTTC.

This clonotype has just a few counts. The chain couples TRBV7-2 to TRBJ2-3; 16 bases match TRBD2. Germline V gene sequence: CDR1 SGHTA, CDR2 FQGNSA. This CDR3 spans 17 amino acids. With 5 bases clipped from V and 0 bases from J, the junction kept 2 bases outside the gene matches. The CDR3 here is CASSKGLAGGSTDTQYF. The CDR3 bases are TGTGCCAGCAGCAAGGGACTAGCGGGGGGGAGCACAGATACGCAGTATTTT.

This clonotype was picked up many times. The chain employs TRBV12-3 or TRBV12-4 and TRBJ2-1, with D unresolved. CDR3 length equals 14 residues. The V and J ends lost 4 bases and 7 bases respectively, with 14 bases between them. The CDR3 reads CASSSRPIANEQFF. The CDR3 DNA is TGTGCCAGCAGTTCCCGACCCATTGCTAATGAGCAGTTCTTC.

This clonotype was picked up many times. The chain carries TRBV7-3 and TRBJ1-1; D is undetermined. The germline V gene has CDR1 SGHTA and CDR2 FQGTGA. This CDR3 has 13 amino acids. V was pared by 4 bases and J by 3 bases, with 9 bases between. Here the CDR3 reads CASSWTTDTEAFF. The CDR3 DNA reads as TGTGCCAGCAGCTGGACTACCGACACTGAAGCTTTCTTT.

At least ten counts were recorded for this clonotype. The V call is TRBV4-1, the J call TRBJ1-2; maybe TRBD1 (5 bases). V shed 2 bases and J shed 8 bases, with 18 bases lying between them. This CDR3 is 15 amino acids long. Germline loops: CDR1 MGHRA, CDR2 YSYEKL. The CDR3 spells CASSQPRSGGRGYTF. The CDR3 coding sequence is TGCGCCAGCAGCCAACCCAGATCCGGGGGGAGAGGCTACACCTTC.